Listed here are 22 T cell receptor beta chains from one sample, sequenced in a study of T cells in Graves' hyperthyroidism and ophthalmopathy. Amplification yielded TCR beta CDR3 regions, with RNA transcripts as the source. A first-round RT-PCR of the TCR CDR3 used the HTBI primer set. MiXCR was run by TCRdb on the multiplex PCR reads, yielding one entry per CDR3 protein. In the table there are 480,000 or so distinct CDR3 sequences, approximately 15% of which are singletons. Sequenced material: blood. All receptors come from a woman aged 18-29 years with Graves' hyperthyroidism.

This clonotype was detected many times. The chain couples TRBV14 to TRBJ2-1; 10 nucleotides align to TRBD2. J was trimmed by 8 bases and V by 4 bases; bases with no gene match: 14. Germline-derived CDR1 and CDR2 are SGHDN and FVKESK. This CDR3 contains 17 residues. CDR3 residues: CASSRLSRAGGVDEQFF. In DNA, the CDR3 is TGTGCCAGCAGCCGACTAAGCCGAGCGGGAGGGGTTGATGAGCAGTTCTTC.

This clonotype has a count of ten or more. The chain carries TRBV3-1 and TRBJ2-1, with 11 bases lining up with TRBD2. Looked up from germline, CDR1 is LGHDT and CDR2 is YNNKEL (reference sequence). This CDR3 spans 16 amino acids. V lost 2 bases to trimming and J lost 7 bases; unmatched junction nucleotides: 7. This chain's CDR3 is CASSQPTSGSGNEQFF. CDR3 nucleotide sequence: TGTGCCAGCAGCCAACCTACTAGCGGGAGTGGGAATGAGCAGTTCTTC.

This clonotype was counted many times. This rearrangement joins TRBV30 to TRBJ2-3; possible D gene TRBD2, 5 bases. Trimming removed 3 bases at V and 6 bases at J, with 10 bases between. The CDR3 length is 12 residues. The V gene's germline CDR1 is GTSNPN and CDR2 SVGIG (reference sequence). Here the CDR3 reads CAWSGRRDTQYF. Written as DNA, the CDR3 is TGTGCCTGGAGCGGACGGAGGGATACGCAGTATTTT.

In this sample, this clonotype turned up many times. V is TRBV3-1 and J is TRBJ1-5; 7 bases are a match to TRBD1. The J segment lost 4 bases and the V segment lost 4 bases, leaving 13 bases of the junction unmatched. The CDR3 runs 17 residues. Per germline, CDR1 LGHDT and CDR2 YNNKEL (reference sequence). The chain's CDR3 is CASSLGVRGPKNQPQHF. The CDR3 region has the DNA TGTGCCAGCAGCCTAGGGGTGAGGGGGCCTAAAAATCAGCCCCAGCATTTT.

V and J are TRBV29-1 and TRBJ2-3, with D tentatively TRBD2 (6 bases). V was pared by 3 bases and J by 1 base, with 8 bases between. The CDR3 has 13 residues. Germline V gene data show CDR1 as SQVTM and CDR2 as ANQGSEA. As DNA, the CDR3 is TGCAGCGTTGACGGGGGAGGCACAGATACGCAGTATTTT. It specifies CSVDGGGTDTQYF.

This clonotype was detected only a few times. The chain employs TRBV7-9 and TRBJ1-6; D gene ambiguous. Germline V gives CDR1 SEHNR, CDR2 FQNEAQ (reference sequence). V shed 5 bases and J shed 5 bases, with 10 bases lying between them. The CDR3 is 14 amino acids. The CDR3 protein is CASSPDTDNSPLHF. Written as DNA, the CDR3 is TGTGCCAGCAGCCCCGACACAGATAATTCACCCCTCCACTTT. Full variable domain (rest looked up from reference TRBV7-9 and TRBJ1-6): DTGVSQNPRHKITKRGQNVTFRCDPISEHNRLYWYRQTLGQGPEFLTYFQNEAQLEKSRLLSDRFSAERPKGSFSTLEIQRTEQGDSAMYLCASSPDTDNSPLHFGNGTRLTVT.

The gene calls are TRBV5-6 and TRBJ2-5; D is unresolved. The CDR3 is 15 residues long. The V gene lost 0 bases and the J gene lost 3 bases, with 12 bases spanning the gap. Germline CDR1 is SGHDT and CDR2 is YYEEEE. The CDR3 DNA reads TGTGCCAGCAGCTTGGGTCCGCAACCCAAAGAGACCCAGTACTTC. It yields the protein CASSLGPQPKETQYF.

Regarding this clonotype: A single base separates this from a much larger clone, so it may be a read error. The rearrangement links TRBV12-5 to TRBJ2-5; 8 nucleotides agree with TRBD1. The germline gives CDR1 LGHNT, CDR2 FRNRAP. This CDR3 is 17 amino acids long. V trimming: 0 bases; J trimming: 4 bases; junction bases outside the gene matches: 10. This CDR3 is CASGLVQFRGLRETQYF. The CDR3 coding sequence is TGTGCTAGTGGTTTGGTACAGTTCAGGGGGCTCAGAGAGACCCAGTACTTC.

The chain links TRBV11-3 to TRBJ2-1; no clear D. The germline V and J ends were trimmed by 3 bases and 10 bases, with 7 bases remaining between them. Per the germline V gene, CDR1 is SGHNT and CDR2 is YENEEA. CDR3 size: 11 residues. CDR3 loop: CASSLTAEQFF. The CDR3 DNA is TGTGCCAGCAGCTTGACGGCAGAGCAGTTCTTC.

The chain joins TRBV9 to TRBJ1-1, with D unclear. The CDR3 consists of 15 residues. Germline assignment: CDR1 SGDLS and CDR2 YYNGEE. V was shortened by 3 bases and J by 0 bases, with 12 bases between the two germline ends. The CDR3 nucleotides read TGTGCCAGCAGCGCGGAAGTTTCTATGAACACTGAAGCTTTCTTT. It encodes CASSAEVSMNTEAFF.

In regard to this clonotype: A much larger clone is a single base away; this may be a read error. CDR3 nucleotide sequence: TGCAGCGTTGGGGGCCGTCGGGGGGATGACACAGATATGCAGTATTTT. It yields the protein CSVGGRRGDDTDMQYF. This chain connects TRBV29-1 to TRBJ2-3, with 7 positions matching TRBD2. There are 16 residues in the CDR3. Germline assignment: CDR1 SQVTM and CDR2 ANQGSEA.

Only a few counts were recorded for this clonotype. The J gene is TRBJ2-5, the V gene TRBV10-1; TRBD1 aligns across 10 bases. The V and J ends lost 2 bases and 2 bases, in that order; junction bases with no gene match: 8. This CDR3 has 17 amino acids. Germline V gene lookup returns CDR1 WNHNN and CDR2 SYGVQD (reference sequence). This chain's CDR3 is CASSEPTGTGEQETQYF. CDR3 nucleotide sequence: TGCGCCAGCAGTGAGCCCACCGGGACAGGGGAGCAAGAGACCCAGTACTTC.

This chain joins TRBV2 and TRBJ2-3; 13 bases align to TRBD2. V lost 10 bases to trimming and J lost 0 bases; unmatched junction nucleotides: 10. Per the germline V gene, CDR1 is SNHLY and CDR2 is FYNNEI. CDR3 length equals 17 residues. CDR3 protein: CATQRGTSGISTDTQYF. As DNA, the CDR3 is TGTGCCACCCAGAGGGGGACTAGCGGGATAAGCACAGATACGCAGTATTTT. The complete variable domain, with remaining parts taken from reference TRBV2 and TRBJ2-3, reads EPEVTQTPSHQVTQMGQEVILRCVPISNHLYFYWYRQILGQKVEFLVSFYNNEISEKSEIFDDQFSVERPDGSNFTLKIRSTKLEDSAMYFCATQRGTSGISTDTQYFGPGTRLTVL.

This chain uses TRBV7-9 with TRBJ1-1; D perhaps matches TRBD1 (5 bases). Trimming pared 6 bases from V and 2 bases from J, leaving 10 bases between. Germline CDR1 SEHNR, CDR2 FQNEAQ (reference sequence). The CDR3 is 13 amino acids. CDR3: CASRNTGNTEAFF. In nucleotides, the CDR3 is TGTGCCAGCAGGAACACAGGCAACACTGAAGCTTTCTTT.

DNA of the CDR3: TGTGCCAGCAGAGGGCAGGGGAACACCGGGGAGCTGTTTTTT. As protein: CASRGQGNTGELFF. The chain links TRBV2 to TRBJ2-2, with a tentative D call TRBD1 (5 bases). Germline-derived CDR1 and CDR2 are SNHLY and FYNNEI. The CDR3 is made up of 14 amino acids. With 6 bases removed from V and 1 base from J, the gap between germline ends came to 9 bases.

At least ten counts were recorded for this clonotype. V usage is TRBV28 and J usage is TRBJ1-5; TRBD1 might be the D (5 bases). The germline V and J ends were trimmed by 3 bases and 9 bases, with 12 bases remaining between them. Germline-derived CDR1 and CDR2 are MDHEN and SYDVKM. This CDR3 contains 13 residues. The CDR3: CASSFGDRGPQHF. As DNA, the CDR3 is TGTGCCAGCAGTTTTGGGGACCGAGGGCCCCAGCATTTT.

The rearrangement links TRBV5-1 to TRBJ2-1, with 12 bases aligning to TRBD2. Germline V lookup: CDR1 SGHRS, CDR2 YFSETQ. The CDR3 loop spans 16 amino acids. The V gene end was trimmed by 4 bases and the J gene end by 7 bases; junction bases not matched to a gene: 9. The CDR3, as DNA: TGCGCCAGCAGCCAGCCGGGACTAGCGGGTGTGAATGAGCAGTTCTTC. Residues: CASSQPGLAGVNEQFF.

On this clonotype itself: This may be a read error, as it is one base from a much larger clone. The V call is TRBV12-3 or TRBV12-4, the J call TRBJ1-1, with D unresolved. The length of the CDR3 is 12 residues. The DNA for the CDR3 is TGTGTCAGCGGGTACATGAACACTGAAGCTTTCTTT. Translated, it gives CVSGYMNTEAFF.

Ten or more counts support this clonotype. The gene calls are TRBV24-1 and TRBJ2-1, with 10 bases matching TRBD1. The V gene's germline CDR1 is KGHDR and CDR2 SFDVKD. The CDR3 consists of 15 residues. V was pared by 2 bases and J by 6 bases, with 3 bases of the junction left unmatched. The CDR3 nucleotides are TGTGCCACCAGTGATTCCGGGACAGGGGTCAATGAGCAGTTCTTC. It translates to CATSDSGTGVNEQFF.

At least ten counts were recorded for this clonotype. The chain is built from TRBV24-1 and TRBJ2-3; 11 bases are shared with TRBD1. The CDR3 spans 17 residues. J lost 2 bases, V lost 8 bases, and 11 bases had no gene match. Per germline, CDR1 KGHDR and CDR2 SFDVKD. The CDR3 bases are TGTGCCACCAATACAACCGGGACAGGGGGTTTCACAGATACGCAGTATTTT. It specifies CATNTTGTGGFTDTQYF.

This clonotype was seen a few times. DNA of the CDR3: TGCAGCATCGCTGAACTTAGCGGGAGGGAAGATACGCAGTATTTT. Encoded protein: CSIAELSGREDTQYF. The chain joins TRBV29-1 to TRBJ2-3, with 11 bases aligning to TRBD2. V lost 8 bases to trimming and J lost 5 bases; unmatched junction nucleotides: 12. Per the germline V gene, CDR1 is SQVTM and CDR2 is ANQGSEA. The CDR3 extends over 15 amino acids.

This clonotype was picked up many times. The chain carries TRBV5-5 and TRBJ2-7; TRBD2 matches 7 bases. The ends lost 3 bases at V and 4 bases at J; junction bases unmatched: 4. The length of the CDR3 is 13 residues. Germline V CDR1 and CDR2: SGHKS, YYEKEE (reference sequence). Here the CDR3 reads CASSYSGVYEQYV. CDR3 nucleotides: TGTGCCAGCAGCTACAGCGGGGTGTACGAGCAGTACGTC.